The 26 T cell receptor beta chains in this list originate from one sample, sequenced in a study of blood T cell repertoires in COVID-19. The method was immunoSEQ multiplex PCR; TCRdb's version includes in-frame clones alone and lacks a portion of them. The data show about 250,000 clones, 90% seen once. What was sequenced was peripheral blood. Receptors were obtained from an older woman with COVID-19, enrolled during active disease.

The rearrangement links TRBV14 to TRBJ2-1; 7 nucleotides line up with TRBD1. J gave up 5 bases and V 4 bases, and 5 bases lay outside the gene matches. The CDR3 length is 14 residues. Germline loops: CDR1 SGHDN, CDR2 FVKESK. The CDR3 DNA sequence: TGTGCCAGCAGCCTACAGGGGACCCACAATGAGCAGTTCTTC. This gives the protein CASSLQGTHNEQFF.

This chain connects TRBV6-6 to TRBJ1-2, with D tentatively TRBD1 (6 bases). Germline loops: CDR1 MNHNY, CDR2 SVGAGI (reference sequence). The V and J ends lost 5 bases and 1 base respectively, with 8 bases between them. The CDR3 runs 13 residues. The CDR3 DNA sequence: TGTGCCAGCAGTGGACAGAGTAACTATGGCTACACCTTC. Translated, it gives CASSGQSNYGYTF.

The chain combines TRBV5-4 with TRBJ1-3, with 7 bases aligning to TRBD1. Trimming took 0 bases from V and 1 from J; bases not matched to a gene: 4. The CDR3 is made up of 16 amino acids. CDR1 and CDR2 from the germline V gene are SGHNT and YYREEE (reference sequence). In DNA, the CDR3 is TGTGCCAGCAGCTTGGGGGCAGGGGGTTCTGGAAACACCATATATTTT. Residues: CASSLGAGGSGNTIYF.

This clone occurred once. Here the CDR3 reads CSASDRTAHNSPLHF. CDR3 DNA: TGCAGTGCTAGTGATCGGACAGCCCATAATTCACCCCTCCACTTT. V gene TRBV20-1 combines with J gene TRBJ1-6; tentative D call: TRBD1 (6 bases). The CDR3 spans 15 residues. Trimming left V 3 bases short and J 5 bases short, with 14 bases between. From germline, CDR1 is DFQATT and CDR2 SNEGSKA (reference sequence).

This chain uses TRBV6-6 with TRBJ1-4; D is uncertain. Trimming took off 6 bases at V and 6 bases at J, with 8 bases between the two ends. The CDR3 has 12 amino acids. Per the germline V gene, CDR1 is MNHNY and CDR2 is SVGAGI (reference sequence). CDR3 sequence: CASRQSDEKLFF. The CDR3 DNA follows: TGTGCCAGCAGACAAAGTGATGAAAAACTGTTTTTT.

The CDR3 loop is CASSLIRQGHGYTF. The DNA of the CDR3 is TGTGCCAGCAGTTTAATACGACAGGGCCATGGCTACACCTTC. The rearrangement uses TRBV2 and TRBJ1-2; 7 bases map to TRBD1. The CDR3 has 14 residues. V lost 5 bases to trimming and J lost 6 bases; unmatched junction nucleotides: 9. Germline V lookup: CDR1 SNHLY, CDR2 FYNNEI.

This sequence joins TRBV11-2 and TRBJ2-7; 8 bases are a match to TRBD1. The CDR3 is made up of 13 amino acids. Germline V gene sequence: CDR1 SGHAT, CDR2 FQNNGV. The junction had 9 bases not matched to a gene; V was cut back by 11 bases and J by 3 bases. The CDR3 is CACTQGQDYEQYF. The CDR3 DNA reads TGTGCCTGCACCCAGGGACAGGACTACGAGCAGTACTTC. The full variable domain, in which reference TRBV11-2 and TRBJ2-7 provide the parts outside the CDR3, is EAGVAQSPRYKIIEKRQSVAFWCNPISGHATLYWYQQILGQGPKLLIQFQNNGVVDDSQLPKDRFSAERLKGVDSTLKIQPAKLEDSAVYLCACTQGQDYEQYFGPGTRLTVT.

This clone occurred once. CDR3 DNA: TGTGCCAGTACCACAGGGTTCGGAAACACCATATATTTT. This translates into CASTTGFGNTIYF. V and J are TRBV19 and TRBJ1-3; weak D call: TRBD1 (6 bases). The length of the CDR3 is 13 residues. Per the germline V gene, CDR1 is LNHDA and CDR2 is SQIVND (reference sequence). The V gene lost 7 bases and the J gene lost 4 bases, with 11 bases spanning the gap.

The gene calls are TRBV7-7 and TRBJ2-2; TRBD2 is a possible D gene (7 bases). Looked up from germline, CDR1 is SSHAT and CDR2 is FNYEAQ (reference sequence). The CDR3 sequence is 15 residues long. Trimming removed 5 bases from V and 8 bases from J, with 18 bases in between. The CDR3 DNA is TGTGCCAGCAGCCCAAGGGCGGGGGCTGTGGGGGAGCTGTTTTTT. Encoded protein: CASSPRAGAVGELFF.

The CDR3 DNA is TGTGCCAGCGGACAGGGGGTGGACGGGGAGCTGTTTTTT. It is translated as CASGQGVDGELFF. V usage is TRBV19 and J usage is TRBJ2-2; 10 nucleotides match TRBD1. Germline assignment: CDR1 LNHDA and CDR2 SQIVND (reference sequence). The CDR3 has 13 amino acids. The V and J ends lost 9 bases and 7 bases, in that order; junction bases with no gene match: 5.

The chain joins TRBV19 to TRBJ1-2; the D gene is possibly TRBD1 (6 bases). The germline V gene encodes CDR1 LNHDA and CDR2 SQIVND (reference sequence). V gave up 1 base and J gave up 6 bases, with 12 bases separating them. The CDR3 runs to 14 residues. The CDR3 DNA reads as TGTGCCAGTAGTATAGGGTGGCAGGGGCATGGCTACACCTTC. Encoded protein: CASSIGWQGHGYTF.

The rearrangement joins TRBV6-6 to TRBJ2-2; 13 bases line up with TRBD2. The CDR3 runs 18 residues. In germline, CDR1 is MNHNY, CDR2 SVGAGI (reference sequence). Trimming took 5 bases from V and 3 from J; bases not matched to a gene: 9. In nucleotides, the CDR3 is TGTGCCAGCAGTCCAACTGGGACTAGCGGGGACCACACCGGGGAGCTGTTTTTT. Amino acids: CASSPTGTSGDHTGELFF.

CDR3 residues: CASSGAFGTADTQYF. The CDR3 DNA is TGTGCCAGCAGCGGTGCCTTCGGGACAGCAGATACGCAGTATTTT. J is TRBJ2-3 and V is TRBV9; 7 nucleotides line up with TRBD1. J lost 4 bases, V lost 3 bases, and 8 bases had no gene match. The CDR3 sequence is 15 residues long. Germline CDR1 reads SGDLS; CDR2 reads YYNGEE.

The rearrangement links TRBV6-5 to TRBJ2-5; 10 bases map to TRBD2. The CDR3 is made up of 15 amino acids. Losses at the gene ends were 4 bases for V and 3 bases for J; bases not matched to a gene: 5. Germline CDR1 and CDR2: MNHEY and SVGAGI. This chain's CDR3 is CASSSRTSGEETQYF. CDR3 in DNA: TGTGCCAGCAGTTCAAGGACTAGCGGTGAAGAGACCCAGTACTTC.

The rearrangement joins TRBV27 to TRBJ2-7; 8 bases are a match to TRBD1. The germline V gene encodes CDR1 MNHEY and CDR2 SMNVEV (reference sequence). There are 12 residues in the CDR3. The CDR3 protein is CVKGTGSYEQYF. The CDR3 nucleotides are TGTGTAAAGGGGACAGGTTCCTACGAGCAGTACTTC.

This clone was seen only a few times. For the CDR3, the DNA is TGTGCCAGCAGCCAGACACTTGCAACTAATGAAAAACTGTTTTTT. Protein sequence: CASSQTLATNEKLFF. The chain uses TRBV27 and TRBJ1-4; D remains ambiguous. Germline lookup yields CDR1 MNHEY and CDR2 SMNVEV (reference sequence). The V end lost 6 bases, the J end lost 0 bases, and 11 bases lay between the germline ends. The CDR3 has 15 residues.

This clone has just one count. The V call is TRBV5-4, the J call TRBJ1-4, with 12 bases aligning to TRBD1. The CDR3 contains 15 residues. Trimming cost V 4 bases and J 8 bases; bases outside gene matches: 6. Germline V gives CDR1 SGHNT, CDR2 YYREEE (reference sequence). The CDR3 spells CASSLPGQGAEKLFF. The CDR3 nucleotides are TGTGCCAGCAGCCTGCCGGGACAGGGGGCGGAAAAACTGTTTTTT.

The V and J genes are TRBV3-1 (or the pseudogene TRBV3-2) and TRBJ2-2; maybe TRBD1 (6 bases). CDR1 LGHDT and CDR2 YNNKEL come from the germline V gene (reference sequence). CDR3 size: 16 residues. Trimming shortened V by 2 bases and J by 1 base, and 11 bases separated the two germline ends. The DNA of the CDR3 is TGTGCCAGCAGCCAACTACGACAGGAGAACACCGGGGAGCTGTTTTTT. The encoded protein is CASSQLRQENTGELFF.

The V call is TRBV5-1, the J call TRBJ2-7; 13 nucleotides line up with TRBD2. This CDR3 comprises 17 residues. The V gene's germline CDR1 is SGHRS and CDR2 YFSETQ. J was trimmed by 3 bases and V by 3 bases; bases with no gene match: 9. CDR3 amino acids: CASSWTSGSLGGYEQYF. The CDR3 DNA sequence: TGCGCCAGCAGCTGGACTAGCGGGAGCTTAGGGGGCTACGAGCAGTACTTC. The variable domain in full, with the rest retrieved from reference TRBV5-1 and TRBJ2-7, is KAGVTQTPRYLIKTRGQQVTLSCSPISGHRSVSWYQQTPGQGLQFLFEYFSETQRNKGNFPGRFSGRQFSNSRSEMNVSTLELGDSALYLCASSWTSGSLGGYEQYFGPGTRLTVT.

The chain couples TRBV7-9 to TRBJ2-5; 8 bases line up with TRBD2. CDR1 SEHNR and CDR2 FQNEAQ come from the germline V gene (reference sequence). The J segment lost 3 bases and the V segment lost 5 bases, leaving 8 bases of the junction unmatched. The CDR3 runs to 15 residues. CDR3 DNA sequence: TGTGCCAGCAGCCCCCGCGGAGCGGGGGAAGAGACCCAGTACTTC. Its translation: CASSPRGAGEETQYF. Based on the CDR3 plus reference TRBV7-9 and TRBJ2-5, the full variable domain is DTGVSQNPRHKITKRGQNVTFRCDPISEHNRLYWYRQTLGQGPEFLTYFQNEAQLEKSRLLSDRFSAERPKGSFSTLEIQRTEQGDSAMYLCASSPRGAGEETQYFGPGTRLLVL.

This clone showed up just once. The CDR3 DNA reads as TGTGCCAGCAGCTTAGTGCCCCGTACTGTTCCCGGGGAGCTGTTTTTT. Amino acid sequence: CASSLVPRTVPGELFF. The J gene is TRBJ2-2, the V gene TRBV7-3; D unresolved. The germline V gene encodes CDR1 SGHTA and CDR2 FQGTGA. Trimming cost V 2 bases and J 6 bases, with 16 bases left between them. The CDR3 runs 16 residues.

This clone was found a few times. This rearrangement joins TRBV11-3 to TRBJ2-7, with a tentative D call TRBD1 (6 bases). The CDR3 has 15 amino acids. The V gene lost 5 bases and the J gene lost 0 bases, with 14 bases spanning the gap. Per the germline V gene, CDR1 is SGHNT and CDR2 is YENEEA. The CDR3 DNA is TGTGCCAGCAGCCAGGGCAGGGGAAGCTCCTACGAGCAGTACTTC. Amino acid sequence: CASSQGRGSSYEQYF.

Concerning this clone itself: Distinct nucleotide sequences in the sample also encode this CDR3. The chain recombines TRBV6-2 or TRBV6-3 with TRBJ2-5; TRBD2 might be the D (6 bases). This CDR3 is 15 amino acids long. The V end was cut by 0 bases, the J end by 3 bases, with 11 bases between. The V gene's germline CDR1 is MNHEY and CDR2 SVGEGT. DNA for the CDR3: TGTGCCAGCAGTTACTCGACTAGACGGGAAGAGACCCAGTACTTC. Protein sequence: CASSYSTRREETQYF.

The chain recombines TRBV6-2 or TRBV6-3 with TRBJ2-7; possible D gene TRBD1, 5 bases. Germline CDR1 and CDR2: MNHEY and SVGEGT. The length of the CDR3 is 14 residues. V was shortened by 4 bases and J by 3 bases, with 13 bases between the two germline ends. DNA for the CDR3: TGTGCCAGCAGTTTTGTCGGACACCTCTACGAGCAGTACTTC. Residues: CASSFVGHLYEQYF.

The chain uses TRBV4-2 and TRBJ1-4; 8 nucleotides agree with TRBD1. The germline CDR1 and CDR2 sequences are LGHNA and YNFKEQ. CDR3 length: 15 amino acids. Trimming cost V 2 bases and J 5 bases; bases outside gene matches: 4. Here the CDR3 DNA reads TGTGCCAGCAGCCAACAGACAGGGGAGAATGAAAAACTGTTTTTT. This codes for CASSQQTGENEKLFF.

V usage is TRBV9 and J usage is TRBJ2-2, with D unresolved. Germline CDR1 is SGDLS and CDR2 is YYNGEE. The CDR3 totals 18 residues. V was trimmed by 2 bases and J by 0 bases, leaving 17 bases between them. In DNA form, the CDR3 reads TGTGCCAGCAGCGTCCGGGTCCATTCCGTCGCGAACACCGGGGAGCTGTTTTTT. The encoded protein is CASSVRVHSVANTGELFF.